Reported below is one T cell receptor beta chain. The antigen is unknown. Per germline, CDR1 ENHRY and CDR2 SYGVKD. Trimming took 4 bases from V and 5 from J; bases not matched to a gene: 16. The CDR3 is made up of 18 amino acids. The sample originates from a study of shared clonotypes between healthy human individuals. Overall study findings and caveats: Enrolling few donors narrowed the genetic and exposure-history diversity that was represented. Non-shared clonotypes showed lower generation probabilities than clonotypes common to all four donors.

Each subset's genomic DNA was shared equally among a number of immunoSEQ plates. Profiled with immunoSEQ multiplex PCR; TCRdb holds only in-frame clones, not every one. Of approximately 1.4 million clones detected, nearly 99% appear once; the ten largest clones hold about 0.45%. Sequencing was performed on naive CD4+ T cells sorted from blood. Indicated subset: CD45RA+ positively selected. J is TRBJ2-7 and V is TRBV10-3; 11 bases match TRBD2. This TCR derives from a man aged 25-40 years in good health. Here the CDR3 DNA reads TGTGCCATCAGTGGGGTGATAGCGGGAGGGGATTCTGGGGACGAGCAGTACTTC. The encoded protein is CAISGVIAGGDSGDEQYF.